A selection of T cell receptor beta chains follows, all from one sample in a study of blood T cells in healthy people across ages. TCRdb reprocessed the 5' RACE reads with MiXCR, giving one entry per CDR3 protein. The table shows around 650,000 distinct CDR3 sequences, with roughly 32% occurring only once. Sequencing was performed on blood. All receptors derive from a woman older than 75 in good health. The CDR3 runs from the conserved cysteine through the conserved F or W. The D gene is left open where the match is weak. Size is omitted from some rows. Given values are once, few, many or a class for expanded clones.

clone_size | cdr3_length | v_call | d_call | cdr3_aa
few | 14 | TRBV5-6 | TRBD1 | CASSLLASWTGGFF
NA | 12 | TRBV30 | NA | CAWSGQTGGYTF
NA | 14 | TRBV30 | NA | CAWSVRAGPREQYF
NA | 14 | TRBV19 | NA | CASSIGLIADTQYF
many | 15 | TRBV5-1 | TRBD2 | CASKTGLAGPYEQYF
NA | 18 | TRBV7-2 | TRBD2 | CASTNSGGAANSYNEQFF
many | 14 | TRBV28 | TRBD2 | CASTWGGGAFEQFF
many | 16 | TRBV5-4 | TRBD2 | CASSARSGMAKNIQYF
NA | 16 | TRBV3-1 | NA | CASSQAGLAATDTQYF
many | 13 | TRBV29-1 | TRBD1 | CSVVLDRAYGYTF
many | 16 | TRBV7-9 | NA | CASSLAASSLSYEQYF
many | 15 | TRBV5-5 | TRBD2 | CASSGASGAQETQYF
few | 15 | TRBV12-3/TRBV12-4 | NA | CASSRCSSLRETQYF
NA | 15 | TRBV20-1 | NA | CSARVTGPTNEKLFF
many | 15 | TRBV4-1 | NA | CASSRGTQGTYEQYF
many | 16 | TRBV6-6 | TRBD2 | CASLIPRAGGTDTQYF
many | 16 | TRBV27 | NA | CASSLGGRWRTYEQYF
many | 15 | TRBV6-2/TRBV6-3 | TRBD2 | CASKRTSGAGDTQYF
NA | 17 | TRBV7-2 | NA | CASSSGRGDSGANVLTF
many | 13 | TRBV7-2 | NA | CASSPRDAETQYF
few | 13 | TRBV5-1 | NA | CASSSHITGELFF
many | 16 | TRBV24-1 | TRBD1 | CATSDSLSDRGNEQFF
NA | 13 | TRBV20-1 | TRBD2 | CSARGTSDYGQYF
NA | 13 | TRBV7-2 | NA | CASSYGTLNEQFF
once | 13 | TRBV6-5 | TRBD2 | CAGGTSAQETQYF
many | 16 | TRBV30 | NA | CAWSVQWIQIGDEQYF
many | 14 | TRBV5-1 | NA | CASSPGIFSYEQYF
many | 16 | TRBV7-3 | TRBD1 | CASSLWATGPNNEQFF
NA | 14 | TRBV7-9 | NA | CASSLHPRAYGYTF
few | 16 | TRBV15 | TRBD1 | CATSRGDRTLQETQYF
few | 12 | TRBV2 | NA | CASSEARGLPTF
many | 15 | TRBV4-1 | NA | CASSQDLGVGSPLHF
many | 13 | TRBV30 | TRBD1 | CAWKQGAWETQYF
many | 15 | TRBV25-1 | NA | CASEDIRGFTDTQYF
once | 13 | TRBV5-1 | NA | CASSLGGDAEAFF
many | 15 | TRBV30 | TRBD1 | CAWKSGTGWRDTQYF
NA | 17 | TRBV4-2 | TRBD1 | CASSRADRGPGTDTQYF
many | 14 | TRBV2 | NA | CASSENHPQETQYF
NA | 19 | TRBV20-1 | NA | CSVRPSGAGQIRGGTEAFF
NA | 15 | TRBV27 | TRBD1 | CASSLIGTGEGKLFF
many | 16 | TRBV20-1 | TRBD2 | CSARGLTSGGAYEQYF
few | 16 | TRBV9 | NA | CASSVDTLGARTEAFF
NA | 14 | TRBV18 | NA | CASSPISLGSGQYF
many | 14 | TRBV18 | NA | CASSPGLLGNEQFF
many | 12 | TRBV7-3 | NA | CASSLGRGGYTF
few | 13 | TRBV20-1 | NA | CSAREGGNQPQHF
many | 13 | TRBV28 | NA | CASSPTVNYGYTF
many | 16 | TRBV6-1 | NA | CASSGPTRGGGETQYF
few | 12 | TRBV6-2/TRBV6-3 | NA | CASATAYTEAFF
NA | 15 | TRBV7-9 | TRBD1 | CASSSGQRPGGPQHF
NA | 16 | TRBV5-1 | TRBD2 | CASSLGEGSRQETQYF
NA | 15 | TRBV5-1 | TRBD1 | CASSQGQGVQETQYF